What follows is one T cell receptor beta chain and its context. The sample belongs to a study of blood T cell repertoires in COVID-19. About the study: Material from acute and convalescent COVID-19 was sourced from the United States, Italy and Spain.

Per the original methods: Researchers report that nucleated cell counts were estimated from reference gene primer amplification. Assay used: immunoSEQ multiplex PCR; TCRdb lists only in-frame clones, some missing. For V, J and clone size, that table is used; D and trimming come from the DNA. The table includes some 150,000 clones, approximately 84% detected once. Those who participated ranged in age from about 18 to 95 years and resided in under 25 US areas. Cohorts were based on clinical histories the participants reported. J gave up 2 bases and V 0 bases, and 3 bases lay outside the gene matches. Per the germline V gene, CDR1 is LGHNA and CDR2 is YNFKEQ. The CDR3 covers 15 residues.

This TCR derives from a human donor with acute COVID-19. The donor label of this sample is uncertain. Sequencing was done on a sample of PBMCs or T cells enriched from blood (not recorded which). V and J are TRBV4-2 and TRBJ1-2, with TRBD1 matching over 7 bases. This chain's CDR3 is CASSQDRGLNYGYTF. Written as DNA, the CDR3 is TGTGCCAGCAGCCAAGATAGGGGGCTCAACTATGGCTACACCTTC.